Below are 5 T cell receptor beta chains sequenced from a single sample in a study of T cell repertoires in breast cancer. Unpaired genes were suppressed by blocking oligonucleotides during a second nested PCR. TCRdb reprocessed the emulsion pairing reads with MiXCR, giving one entry per CDR3 protein. This sample has roughly 40,000 distinct CDR3 sequences, with about 48% found just once. Paired alpha-beta TCRs of CD8+ T cells were analyzed by expanded emulsion RT-PCR. Sequenced input: CD8+ T cells. These receptors originate from a pool of human donors with breast cancer or a healthy control (not recorded which).

This chain uses TRBV20-1 with TRBJ2-7; 13 bases fit TRBD2. J was trimmed by 7 bases and V by 1 base; bases with no gene match: 10. The CDR3 has 16 amino acids. Germline V gives CDR1 DFQATT, CDR2 SNEGSKA (reference sequence). The CDR3 DNA is TGCAGTGCTAGAGGGATAACTAGCGGGAGGGTTGAGGAGCAGTACTTC. Amino acids: CSARGITSGRVEEQYF.

This sequence joins TRBV20-1 and TRBJ1-1, with D maybe TRBD1 (5 bases). Germline CDR1 is DFQATT and CDR2 is SNEGSKA (reference sequence). The CDR3 loop spans 16 amino acids. V lost 0 bases and J 4 bases, leaving 18 bases between the germline ends. The CDR3 nucleotides are TGCAGTGCTAGAGACCCTCTTCGTGGGGCGCGCACTGAAGCTTTCTTT. It codes for CSARDPLRGARTEAFF.

The CDR3 sequence is CASSLEAEAFF. In DNA, the CDR3 is TGCGCCAGCAGCTTGGAGGCAGAAGCTTTCTTT. The rearrangement links TRBV5-1 to TRBJ1-1; no clear D. Trimming shortened V by 0 bases and J by 8 bases, and 5 bases separated the two germline ends. This CDR3 has 11 residues. Germline CDR1 SGHRS, CDR2 YFSETQ.

This clonotype was observed at least ten times. V gene TRBV6-1 combines with J gene TRBJ2-7, with D unclear. Germline CDR1 is MNHNS and CDR2 is SASEGT. V gave up 3 bases and J gave up 6 bases, with 3 bases separating them. The CDR3 loop spans 10 amino acids. CDR3 in DNA: TGTGCCAGCAGTGATGTCGAGCAGTACTTC. It codes for CASSDVEQYF.

Regarding this clonotype: In this CDR3 the conserved last residue, phenylalanine or tryptophan, is missing, so a read error is likely. V usage is TRBV4-1 and J usage is TRBJ1-1; the D is unclear. V was pared by 1 base and J by 1 base, with 10 bases between. Germline V lookup: CDR1 MGHRA, CDR2 YSYEKL. The CDR3 has 15 residues. In DNA form, the CDR3 reads TGCGCCAGCAGCCAAGGGAAATACGGGAACACTGAAGCTTTCTCT. Translated: CASSQGKYGNTEAFS.